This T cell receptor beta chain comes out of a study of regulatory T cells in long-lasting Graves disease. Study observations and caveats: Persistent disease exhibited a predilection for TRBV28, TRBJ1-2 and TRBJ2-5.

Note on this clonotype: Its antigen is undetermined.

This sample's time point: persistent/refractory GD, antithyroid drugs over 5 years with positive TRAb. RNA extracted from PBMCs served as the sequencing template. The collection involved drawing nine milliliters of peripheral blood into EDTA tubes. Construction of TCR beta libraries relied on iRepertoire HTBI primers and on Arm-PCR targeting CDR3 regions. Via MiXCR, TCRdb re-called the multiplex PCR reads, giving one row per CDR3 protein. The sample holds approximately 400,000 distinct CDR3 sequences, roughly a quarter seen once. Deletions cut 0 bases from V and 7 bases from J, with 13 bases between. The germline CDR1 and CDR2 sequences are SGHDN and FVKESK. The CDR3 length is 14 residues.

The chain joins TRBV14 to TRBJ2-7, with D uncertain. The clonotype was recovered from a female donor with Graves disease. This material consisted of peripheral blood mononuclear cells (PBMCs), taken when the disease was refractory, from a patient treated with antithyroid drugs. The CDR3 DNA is TGTGCCAGCAGCCAAGACTGGAGTTCGGGTGAGCAGTACTTC. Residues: CASSQDWSSGEQYF.